These T cell receptor beta chains were read from a single sample in a study of read filtering for tumor transcriptome and immune sequencing. Each CDR3 protein is one row after TCRdb ran MiXCR on the reads. The profile shows approximately 59,000 distinct CDR3 sequences, over 9% of them singletons. Sequencing was carried out using a population of CD138-negative cells sorted from bone marrow. The receptors originated from a donor at least 40 years old with multiple myeloma. Both conserved end residues are part of each CDR3. The D gene is left open where the match is weak. Size values are once, few and many counts, or a class for expanded clones, and some rows have none.

J gene	clone size	D gene	V gene	CDR3 protein	CDR3 DNA
TRBJ2-5	many	.	TRBV21-1	CASSKDGRVGRQETQYF	TGTGCCAGCAGCAAAGACGGGAGGGTGGGTCGCCAAGAGACCCAGTACTTC
TRBJ2-1	.	TRBD1	TRBV7-8	CASSARQGNFYNEQVF	TGTGCCAGCAGCGCCCGACAGGGAAACTTCTACAATGAGCAGGTCTTC
TRBJ2-2	many	TRBD2	TRBV9	CASSAGGQNTGELFF	TGTGCCAGCAGCGCGGGGGGGCAGAACACCGGGGAGCTGTTTTTT
TRBJ1-6	many	TRBD1	TRBV6-5	CASSYGSRGDYNSPLHF	TGTGCCAGCAGTTACGGGAGCAGGGGGGACTATAATTCACCCCTCCACTTT
TRBJ2-1	many	TRBD2	TRBV18	CASSPRQRGDDNEQFF	TGTGCCAGCTCACCACGACAGCGGGGGGACGACAATGAGCAGTTCTTC
TRBJ1-1	many	.	TRBV3-1	CASRGSSERNTEAFF	TGTGCCAGCCGAGGGAGTTCGGAGAGGAACACTGAAGCTTTCTTT
TRBJ2-2	many	.	TRBV19	CASSLPRRTQSGELFF	TGTGCCAGTAGTCTCCCGCGGCGGACCCAATCCGGGGAGCTGTTTTTT
TRBJ2-7	.	.	TRBV5-1	CASSVSRGQYF	TGCGCCAGCAGCGTCTCGAGAGGGCAGTACTTC
TRBJ2-5	.	.	TRBV11-3	CASSRRVGETQYF	TGTGCCAGCAGCAGAAGAGTGGGGGAGACCCAGTACTTC
TRBJ2-5	.	TRBD1	TRBV7-8	CASSVGQIKETQYF	TGTGCCAGCAGCGTGGGACAGATTAAAGAGACCCAGTACTTC
TRBJ1-5	many	TRBD1	TRBV12-3/TRBV12-4	CASSLSTGAQPQHF	TGTGCCAGCAGTTTATCGACAGGGGCTCAGCCCCAGCATTTT
TRBJ2-6	many	.	TRBV6-1	CATQGTGANVLTF	TGTGCCACCCAGGGTACAGGGGCCAACGTCCTGACTTTC
TRBJ2-7	many	TRBD1	TRBV7-9	CASMGQRRYEQYF	TGTGCCAGCATGGGACAGCGCCGCTACGAGCAGTACTTC
TRBJ2-1	many	TRBD1	TRBV27	CASSLDRGHEQFF	TGTGCCAGCAGTTTGGACAGGGGACATGAGCAGTTCTTC
TRBJ2-3	many	TRBD1	TRBV18	CASDRGGAAADTQYF	TGTGCCAGCGACAGAGGGGGCGCGGCGGCAGATACGCAGTATTTT
TRBJ2-4	many	.	TRBV11-2	CASSLQGSVNIQYF	TGTGCCAGCAGCTTACAGGGGTCGGTAAACATTCAGTACTTC
TRBJ1-1	many	.	TRBV7-3	CASSVNVGGITEAFF	TGTGCCAGCAGCGTTAACGTAGGGGGGATCACTGAAGCTTTCTTT
TRBJ2-3	many	TRBD2	TRBV20-1	CSATDTSGGRKLTDTQYF	TGCAGTGCTACCGACACTAGCGGGGGCCGTAAACTCACAGATACGCAGTATTTT
TRBJ2-3	many	.	TRBV20-1	CSAPKGDTQYF	TGCAGTGCTCCCAAGGGGGATACGCAGTATTTT
TRBJ2-7	many	TRBD2	TRBV2	CASSAASGGPRYF	TGTGCCAGCTCGGCCGCTAGCGGGGGGCCCCGATACTTC
TRBJ1-1	many	.	TRBV5-1	CASSLEGGTGTEAFF	TGCGCCAGCAGCTTGGAAGGGGGGACGGGCACTGAAGCTTTCTTT
TRBJ2-7	many	TRBD1	TRBV11-2	CASSLEDRAEQYF	TGTGCCAGCAGCTTAGAGGACAGGGCCGAGCAGTACTTC
TRBJ2-3	many	TRBD2	TRBV6-5	CATSRGGGIADTQYF	TGTGCCACCTCGAGGGGCGGGGGGATCGCAGATACGCAGTATTTT
TRBJ1-5	many	.	TRBV11-2	CASSRGGGNQPQHF	TGTGCCAGCAGCCGCGGGGGTGGAAATCAGCCCCAGCATTTT
TRBJ2-7	many	.	TRBV5-1	CASSLRVGRTYEQYF	TGCGCCAGCAGCTTACGAGTAGGGCGAACCTACGAGCAGTACTTC
TRBJ2-2	few	TRBD2	TRBV5-1	CASSFERGLNTGELFF	TGCGCCAGCAGCTTCGAGCGGGGATTGAACACCGGGGAGCTGTTTTTT
TRBJ2-1	many	.	TRBV7-9	CASSLTAEQFF	TGTGCCAGCAGCTTGACAGCGGAGCAGTTCTTC
TRBJ2-3	many	TRBD1	TRBV11-1	CASSFSGQNTDTQYF	TGTGCCAGCAGCTTTTCGGGACAGAACACAGATACGCAGTATTTT
TRBJ2-3	many	.	TRBV25-1	CASSENWGWEYF	TGTGCCAGCAGTGAAAACTGGGGATGGGAGTATTTT
TRBJ1-1	few	.	TRBV10-1	CASRGSDTEAFF	TGCGCCAGCAGGGGGTCGGACACTGAAGCTTTCTTT
TRBJ1-1	many	.	TRBV2	CVEGAEAFF	TGTGTCGAAGGTGCTGAAGCTTTCTTT
TRBJ2-3	many	.	TRBV9	CASSSRGLVTDTQYF	TGTGCCAGCAGCTCCCGCGGACTCGTCACAGATACGCAGTATTTT
TRBJ2-5	many	.	TRBV5-4	CASSQGMETQYF	TGTGCCAGCAGCCAGGGAATGGAGACCCAGTACTTC
TRBJ2-2	many	.	TRBV19	CATRRGQFTGELFF	TGTGCCACACGGAGGGGGCAGTTCACCGGGGAGCTGTTTTTT
TRBJ1-5	many	TRBD1	TRBV5-5	CASSPVGTASNQPQHF	TGTGCCAGCAGCCCAGTCGGGACAGCTAGCAATCAGCCCCAGCATTTT
TRBJ2-3	.	TRBD1	TRBV5-1	CASSLIEDRCSTDTQYF	TGCGCCAGCAGCTTGATAGAGGACAGGTGTAGCACAGATACGCAGTATTTT
TRBJ2-5	many	.	TRBV7-2	CASSLAFGGAETQYF	TGTGCCAGCAGCTTAGCGTTTGGGGGCGCAGAGACCCAGTACTTC
TRBJ1-2	.	.	TRBV5-1	CASSPENYGYTF	TGCGCCAGCAGCCCCGAGAACTATGGCTACACCTTC
TRBJ2-7	.	TRBD1	TRBV11-3	CACSLQGAGEQYF	TGTGCCTGCAGCCTACAGGGGGCCGGGGAGCAGTACTTC
TRBJ2-5	many	.	TRBV4-1	CASSQAGRSQETQYF	TGCGCCAGCAGCCAGGCGGGGCGGAGCCAAGAGACCCAGTACTTC
TRBJ2-7	few	.	TRBV29-1	CSVKGFADSSYEQYF	TGCAGCGTGAAGGGGTTTGCGGACAGCTCCTACGAGCAGTACTTC
TRBJ2-7	many	TRBD2	TRBV4-2	CASSQDQRGYEQYF	TGTGCCAGCAGCCAAGATCAGCGGGGATACGAGCAGTACTTC
TRBJ2-1	many	TRBD1	TRBV5-6	CASSISRTGGDEQFF	TGTGCCAGCAGCATATCCAGGACAGGGGGCGATGAGCAGTTCTTC
TRBJ2-7	few	TRBD1	TRBV20-1	CSAELGTGSYEQYF	TGCAGTGCTGAGCTGGGGACAGGCTCCTACGAGCAGTACTTC
TRBJ2-3	many	.	TRBV4-2	CASSQDSAPQVEYF	TGTGCCAGCAGCCAAGATTCCGCGCCCCAAGTTGAGTATTTT
TRBJ1-1	many	TRBD1	TRBV6-2/TRBV6-3	CASSTGEMTEAFF	TGTGCCAGCAGCACAGGGGAGATGACTGAAGCTTTCTTT
TRBJ2-1	many	.	TRBV20-1	CSARLGTRRTGEQFF	TGCAGTGCTAGACTTGGGACTCGCCGGACGGGTGAGCAGTTCTTC
TRBJ2-3	many	TRBD1	TRBV7-3	CASSPGDRGTDTQYF	TGTGCCAGCAGCCCGGGTGACAGGGGGACAGATACGCAGTATTTT
TRBJ2-5	many	.	TRBV27	CASSPAWGRETQYF	TGTGCCAGCAGTCCAGCCTGGGGCAGGGAGACCCAGTACTTC
TRBJ1-4	many	.	TRBV18	CASSPRTVNEKLFF	TGTGCCAGCTCACCAAGAACAGTTAATGAAAAACTGTTTTTT
TRBJ1-1	many	TRBD1	TRBV30	CAWSVQGDRNSCTEAFF	TGTGCCTGGAGTGTACAGGGGGACAGAAACTCGTGCACTGAAGCTTTCTTT
TRBJ2-7	many	.	TRBV20-1	CSARTRVGYEQYF	TGCAGTGCTAGGACCAGGGTAGGGTACGAGCAGTACTTC
TRBJ2-4	few	.	TRBV23-1	CASSNLEGAAKNTQYF	TGCGCCAGCAGTAACCTCGAAGGCGCAGCCAAAAACACTCAGTACTTC
TRBJ1-1	many	TRBD1	TRBV6-5	CASSYGFTGGTEAFF	TGTGCCAGCAGTTACGGATTTACAGGGGGCACTGAAGCTTTCTTT